These T cell receptor beta chains were read from a single sample in a study of shared clonotypes between healthy human individuals. The data were produced by immunoSEQ multiplex PCR, yet TCRdb's version contains in-frame clones alone and is incomplete. This table holds around 1.1 million clones, roughly 80% found once. Input material: memory CD4+ T cells from PBMCs. The receptors originated from a man aged 18 to 30 in good health. Some clones in this sample may be carry-over from other donors' samples. CDR3s include the opening cysteine and the closing phenylalanine or tryptophan. A D gene is named only where the DNA matches it firmly. Rows may omit the clone size; those that give it use once, few, many or a size class.

D: TRBD1; size: .; V: TRBV7-7; J: TRBJ2-5; CDR3: CASRRTGTGTETQYF; DNA: TGTGCCAGCAGGCGCACCGGGACAGGGACAGAGACCCAGTACTTC
D: TRBD2; size: .; V: TRBV5-4; J: TRBJ2-1; CDR3: CASSPNPSGGGYNEQFF; DNA: TGTGCCAGCAGCCCAAACCCCTCGGGAGGGGGTTACAATGAGCAGTTCTTC
D: .; size: once; V: TRBV6-5; J: TRBJ1-3; CDR3: CASSSGQLANTIYF; DNA: TGTGCCAGCAGTTCCGGACAGTTGGCAAACACCATATATTTT
D: .; size: few; V: TRBV27; J: TRBJ1-2; CDR3: CASSTSTDYGYTF; DNA: TGTGCCAGCAGTACCTCGACAGACTATGGCTACACCTTC
D: .; size: .; V: TRBV19; J: TRBJ1-5; CDR3: CASNLRGNQPQHF; DNA: TGTGCCAGTAACCTAAGAGGGAATCAGCCCCAGCATTTT
D: TRBD1; size: .; V: TRBV18; J: TRBJ1-1; CDR3: CASSGQANTEAFF; DNA: TGTGCCAGCTCAGGACAGGCCAATACTGAAGCTTTCTTT
D: TRBD1; size: .; V: TRBV27; J: TRBJ2-3; CDR3: CASSRDRAPDTQYF; DNA: TGTGCCAGCTCCCGGGACAGAGCGCCAGATACGCAGTATTTT
D: TRBD2; size: .; V: TRBV5-1; J: TRBJ2-3; CDR3: CASSPGTSGRGYF; DNA: TGCGCCAGCAGCCCCGGGACTAGCGGGAGAGGGTATTTT
D: .; size: once; V: TRBV28; J: TRBJ1-1; CDR3: CASSLVEGGAEAFF; DNA: TGTGCCAGCAGTTTAGTCGAAGGGGGGGCTGAAGCTTTCTTT
D: .; size: .; V: TRBV6-1; J: TRBJ1-5; CDR3: CAAAGESNQPQHF; DNA: TGTGCCGCGGCGGGGGAATCAAATCAGCCCCAGCATTTT
D: .; size: .; V: TRBV11-1; J: TRBJ2-2; CDR3: CASSLRRGNTGELFF; DNA: TGTGCCAGCAGCTTACGGCGGGGAAACACCGGGGAGCTGTTTTTT
D: .; size: .; V: TRBV5-6; J: TRBJ2-7; CDR3: CASSLGVVDEQYF; DNA: TGTGCCAGCAGCTTAGGGGTAGTCGACGAGCAGTACTTC
D: .; size: .; V: TRBV5-8; J: TRBJ2-5; CDR3: CASSLGRETQYF; DNA: TGTGCCAGCAGCCTTGGCCGGGAGACCCAGTACTTC
D: .; size: .; V: TRBV7-9; J: TRBJ1-1; CDR3: CASSLGRGGYTEAFF; DNA: TGTGCCAGCAGCTTAGGGAGAGGGGGGTACACTGAAGCTTTCTTT
D: .; size: .; V: TRBV7-2; J: TRBJ1-1; CDR3: CASSLARVGGLNTEAFF; DNA: TGTGCCAGCAGCTTAGCGAGGGTGGGGGGATTGAACACTGAAGCTTTCTTT
D: .; size: .; V: TRBV6-5; J: TRBJ1-2; CDR3: CASRRRGGSGYTF; DNA: TGTGCCAGCAGGAGGAGGGGGGGGTCCGGCTACACCTTC
D: .; size: .; V: TRBV10-1; J: TRBJ1-2; CDR3: CASRRLAPAPLNYGYTF; DNA: TGCGCCAGCAGGAGACTGGCCCCCGCACCCCTTAACTATGGCTACACCTTC
D: .; size: many; V: TRBV30; J: TRBJ1-4; CDR3: CAWTASPAGEKLFF; DNA: TGTGCCTGGACCGCAAGTCCCGCCGGGGAAAAACTGTTTTTT
D: .; size: .; V: TRBV27; J: TRBJ2-2; CDR3: CASIGTGNTGELFF; DNA: TGTGCCAGCATCGGGACGGGGAACACCGGGGAGCTGTTTTTT
D: .; size: .; V: TRBV30; J: TRBJ2-1; CDR3: CAWRYSYNEQFF; DNA: TGTGCCTGGAGATACTCCTACAATGAGCAGTTCTTC
D: TRBD2; size: .; V: TRBV5-4; J: TRBJ2-1; CDR3: CASSRGGASGDNEQFF; DNA: TGTGCCAGCAGCAGGGGAGGGGCTAGCGGGGACAATGAGCAGTTCTTC
D: .; size: .; V: TRBV28; J: TRBJ2-7; CDR3: CASRRQAYYEQYF; DNA: TGTGCCAGCAGGAGACAGGCATACTACGAGCAGTACTTC
D: TRBD1; size: .; V: TRBV19; J: TRBJ1-4; CDR3: CASSDDRGGNEKLFF; DNA: TGTGCCAGTAGCGACGACAGGGGTGGAAATGAAAAACTGTTTTTT
D: .; size: .; V: TRBV19; J: TRBJ2-1; CDR3: CASIGGTLYNEQFF; DNA: TGTGCCAGTATCGGGGGAACCCTTTACAATGAGCAGTTCTTC
D: .; size: .; V: TRBV2; J: TRBJ1-1; CDR3: CASTVEVNTEAFF; DNA: TGTGCCAGCACTGTGGAGGTGAACACTGAAGCTTTCTTT
D: TRBD2; size: .; V: TRBV6-9; J: TRBJ2-4; CDR3: CASRPGLVGFSKNIQYF; DNA: TGTGCCAGCAGGCCGGGACTAGTGGGATTTTCCAAAAACATTCAGTACTTC
D: TRBD1; size: .; V: TRBV27; J: TRBJ1-3; CDR3: CASSRGTGSGNTIYF; DNA: TGTGCCAGCAGCCGCGGGACAGGATCTGGAAACACCATATATTTT
D: .; size: few; V: TRBV6-6; J: TRBJ2-2; CDR3: CASDKEYTGELFF; DNA: TGTGCCAGCGACAAGGAGTACACCGGGGAGCTGTTTTTT